This TCR beta chain was sequenced for a study of Ad26.COV2.S vaccination and SARS-CoV-2 variants. V lost 3 bases to trimming and J lost 0 bases, with 12 bases between them. Germline V lookup: CDR1 ENHRY, CDR2 SYGVKD. The CDR3 sequence is 15 residues long. The protocol was immunoSEQ multiplex PCR, while the TCRdb copy is restricted to in-frame clones and leaves out a portion. The sample holds over 100,000 clones; around 80% are singletons and the top ten take 15% to 20%. The V gene is TRBV10-3, the J gene TRBJ2-7, with D possibly being TRBD1 (5 bases). This receptor was taken from a human donor who had recovered from COVID-19. The starting material was peripheral blood, obtained after recovery from COVID-19. The CDR3 sequence: CAISDYKTDSYEQYF. The CDR3 bases are TGTGCCATCAGTGACTACAAGACAGACTCCTACGAGCAGTACTTC.